This paragraph covers one TCR beta chain sequence. Authors' processing steps: By means of reference gene primer amplification, nucleated cell counts were estimated. The method was immunoSEQ multiplex PCR; TCRdb's version includes in-frame clones alone and lacks a portion of them. The V and J calls and clone size are taken from that table; D and trimming were inferred from the DNA. Altogether about 210,000 clones are present, just under 85% being singletons, with the ten largest covering approximately 8%. The CDR3 length is 15 residues. The germline V gene has CDR1 LNHDA and CDR2 SQIVND (reference sequence). The trim removed 5 bases at V and 6 bases at J, leaving 11 bases unmatched. This entry comes from a study of blood T cell repertoires in COVID-19. Overall study: Donors in the United States, Italy and Spain gave samples during acute or convalescent COVID-19.

The receptor was derived from a woman between 50 and 59 years old with active or convalescent COVID-19. What was sequenced was peripheral blood. The V gene is TRBV19, the J gene TRBJ1-1; 8 bases are a match to TRBD1. In DNA, the CDR3 is TGTGCCAGTAGTCCTCGACAGGGGTCCAGGGCTGAAGCTTTCTTT. Its translation is CASSPRQGSRAEAFF.